The rows below give T cell receptor beta chains drawn from one sample of a study of T cells after yellow fever vaccination. TCRdb analysed the 5' RACE reads with MiXCR anew, one entry per CDR3 protein. Altogether more than 350,000 distinct CDR3 sequences are present, 11% being singletons, with the ten largest covering less than 20%. Here the sequenced sample was PBMCs, taken on the day of the first yellow fever vaccination. The receptors originated from a man younger than 35 who received the YFV17D yellow fever vaccine. Each CDR3 is given with its conserved first and last residue. A D gene is named only where the DNA matches it firmly. A row's size may be missing; if present it is once, few, many or a size class.

len: 15
d_gene: TRBD1
v_gene: TRBV5-1
abundance: -
j_gene: TRBJ2-3
CDR3nt: TGCGCCAGCAGCGCCGGGACAGCCCGCACAGATACGCAGTATTTT
CDR3aa: CASSAGTARTDTQYF

len: 13
d_gene: -
v_gene: TRBV6-6
abundance: many
j_gene: TRBJ1-6
CDR3nt: TGTGCCAGCAGCTGGGGAGGAAATTCACCCCTCCACTTT
CDR3aa: CASSWGGNSPLHF

len: 17
d_gene: TRBD2
v_gene: TRBV3-1
abundance: few
j_gene: TRBJ2-1
CDR3nt: TGTGCCAGCAGCCGGACTTTGATCCTAGCGGGGAACGGTGAGCAGTTCTTC
CDR3aa: CASSRTLILAGNGEQFF

len: 16
d_gene: TRBD1
v_gene: TRBV24-1
abundance: many
j_gene: TRBJ2-3
CDR3nt: TGTGCCACCAGTGATCCACGGGACAGGGCCACAGATACGCAGTATTTT
CDR3aa: CATSDPRDRATDTQYF

len: 14
d_gene: -
v_gene: TRBV5-1
abundance: -
j_gene: TRBJ2-5
CDR3nt: TGCGCCAGCAGACGGAGACTAGAACAAGAGACCCAGTACTTC
CDR3aa: CASRRRLEQETQYF

len: 13
d_gene: TRBD1
v_gene: TRBV12-3/TRBV12-4
abundance: few
j_gene: TRBJ2-1
CDR3nt: TGTGCCAGCAAATGGGACAGACGGAATGAGCAGTTCTTC
CDR3aa: CASKWDRRNEQFF

len: 16
d_gene: TRBD2
v_gene: TRBV4-3
abundance: many
j_gene: TRBJ2-5
CDR3nt: TGCGCCAGCAGCCAAGAGTTCGCGGGGGGGCCAGAGACCCAGTACTTC
CDR3aa: CASSQEFAGGPETQYF

len: 13
d_gene: TRBD1
v_gene: TRBV11-2
abundance: few
j_gene: TRBJ2-7
CDR3nt: TGTGCCAGCAGCTCGGGACAGATCCACGAGCAGTACTTC
CDR3aa: CASSSGQIHEQYF

len: 14
d_gene: TRBD1
v_gene: TRBV12-3/TRBV12-4
abundance: -
j_gene: TRBJ1-1
CDR3nt: TGTGCCAGCAGTTTGAAGGGACAGGGTGCTGAAGCTTTCTTT
CDR3aa: CASSLKGQGAEAFF

len: 14
d_gene: -
v_gene: TRBV18
abundance: -
j_gene: TRBJ2-7
CDR3nt: TGTGCCAGCTCACCTTCGGGACGGGACGGCGAGCAGTACTTC
CDR3aa: CASSPSGRDGEQYF

len: 16
d_gene: -
v_gene: TRBV6-5
abundance: few
j_gene: TRBJ1-4
CDR3nt: TGTGCCAGCAGTTACTCGAAGGGCATCGGTGGAAAAAAACTGTTTTTT
CDR3aa: CASSYSKGIGGKKLFF